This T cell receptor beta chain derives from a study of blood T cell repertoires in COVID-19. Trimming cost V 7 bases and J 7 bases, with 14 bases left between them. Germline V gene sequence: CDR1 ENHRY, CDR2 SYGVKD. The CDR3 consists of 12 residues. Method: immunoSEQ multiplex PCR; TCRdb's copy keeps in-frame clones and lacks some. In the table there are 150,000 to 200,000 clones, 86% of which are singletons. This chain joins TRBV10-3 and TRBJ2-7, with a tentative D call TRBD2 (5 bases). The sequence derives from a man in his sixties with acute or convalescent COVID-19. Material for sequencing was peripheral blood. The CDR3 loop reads CAITRASGEQYF. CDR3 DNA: TGTGCCATCACGAGGGCATCGGGGGAGCAGTACTTC.